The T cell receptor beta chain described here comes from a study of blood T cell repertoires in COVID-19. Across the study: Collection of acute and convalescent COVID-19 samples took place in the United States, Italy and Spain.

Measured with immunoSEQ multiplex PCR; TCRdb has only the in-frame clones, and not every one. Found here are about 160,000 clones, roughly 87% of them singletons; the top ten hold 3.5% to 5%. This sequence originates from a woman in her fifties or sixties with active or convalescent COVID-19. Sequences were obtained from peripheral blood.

CDR3 sequence (DNA): TGTGCCAGCTCACCACCCCAACGGACTAGCGGCTACACAGATACGCAGTATTTT. Residues: CASSPPQRTSGYTDTQYF. This chain uses TRBV18 with TRBJ2-3; 10 positions match TRBD2. Germline V gene data show CDR1 as KGHSH and CDR2 as LQKENI. The CDR3 spans 18 residues. Unmatched junction bases numbered 8, after V lost 0 bases and J lost 2 bases.